The 10 T cell receptor beta chains reported below all come from one sample, sequenced in a study of blood T cell repertoires in COVID-19 (dated by TCRdb to about 2020). The library relied on the immunoSEQ multiplex PCR assay. TCRdb's version of the immuneACCESS table is confined to in-frame rearrangements and falls short of the full clone set. An unresolved V gene accounts for under half of the shortfall where checked; the remainder is of unknown origin. The sample table records about 100,000 clones; roughly 90% of these occur just once. The ten largest make up 6.5% to 8% of the sample. The sample comprised peripheral blood. These receptors were taken from a man aged 25-40 years in a cohort sampled during active COVID-19.

This clone was detected only once. V usage is TRBV18 and J usage is TRBJ2-1; a weak D match, TRBD2 (6 bases). The CDR3 consists of 13 residues. V was pared by 0 bases and J by 9 bases, with 9 bases between. CDR1 and CDR2 from the germline V gene are KGHSH and LQKENI. The DNA for the CDR3 is TGTGCCAGCTCACCACCCCAGGGAGGTGAGCAGTTCTTC. Translated: CASSPPQGGEQFF.

The chain links TRBV5-5 to TRBJ2-1, with D possibly matching TRBD2 (5 bases). V gave up 2 bases and J gave up 4 bases, with 7 bases separating them. The germline V gene has CDR1 SGHKS and CDR2 YYEKEE (reference sequence). The CDR3 length is 13 residues. The CDR3 DNA is TGTGCCAGCAGCTTTGGACTTTACAATGAGCAGTTCTTC. Translated: CASSFGLYNEQFF. Full variable domain (rest looked up from reference TRBV5-5 and TRBJ2-1): DAGVTQSPTHLIKTRGQQVTLRCSPISGHKSVSWYQQVLGQGPQFIFQYYEKEERGRGNFPDRFSARQFPNYSSELNVNALLLGDSALYLCASSFGLYNEQFFGPGTRLTVL.

The gene calls are TRBV7-9 and TRBJ2-7; D not resolved. Trimming stripped 5 bases from V and 4 bases from J, with 9 bases between. Germline V lookup: CDR1 SEHNR, CDR2 FQNEAQ (reference sequence). This CDR3 is 12 amino acids long. CDR3: CASSAGLYEQYF. For the CDR3, the DNA is TGTGCCAGCAGCGCTGGCCTTTACGAGCAGTACTTC.

This clone was observed once. The chain's CDR3 is CASSQVQVPPLHF. CDR3 coding DNA: TGCGCCAGCAGCCAAGTGCAGGTTCCACCCCTCCACTTT. The chain is built from TRBV4-1 and TRBJ1-6; D is unclear. Germline V lookup: CDR1 MGHRA, CDR2 YSYEKL. The CDR3 covers 13 residues. The germline V and J ends were trimmed by 1 base and 11 bases, with 9 bases remaining between them.

This clone has more than one count but fewer than ten. The chain carries TRBV2 and TRBJ2-5, with 7 bases fitting TRBD2. J gave up 0 bases and V 5 bases, and 9 bases lay outside the gene matches. The CDR3 spans 16 residues. The germline V gene encodes CDR1 SNHLY and CDR2 FYNNEI. The DNA of the CDR3 is TGTGCCAGCAGTTTAACCCCAGCGGGGAACCAAGAGACCCAGTACTTC. Its translation: CASSLTPAGNQETQYF.

The V gene is TRBV9, the J gene TRBJ2-2; 8 nucleotides agree with TRBD2. The J segment lost 1 base and the V segment lost 2 bases, leaving 1 base of the junction unmatched. This CDR3 comprises 15 residues. Germline values: CDR1 SGDLS, CDR2 YYNGEE. The CDR3 region has the DNA TGTGCCAGCAGCGTGAGCGGGGGGAACACCGGGGAGCTGTTTTTT. Translating gives CASSVSGGNTGELFF.

This clone was observed a single time. The chain employs TRBV29-1 and TRBJ2-7; 7 nucleotides align to TRBD1. With 7 bases clipped from V and 2 bases from J, the junction kept 11 bases outside the gene matches. Germline CDR1 reads SQVTM; CDR2 reads ANQGSEA. The CDR3 runs 14 residues. This chain's CDR3 is CSDKRQGGPYEQYF. The CDR3 DNA is TGCAGCGACAAAAGACAGGGTGGCCCCTACGAGCAGTACTTC.

V usage is TRBV7-8 and J usage is TRBJ1-4, with D maybe TRBD1 (5 bases). The CDR3 runs 15 residues. V gave up 0 bases and J gave up 7 bases, with 12 bases separating them. Germline CDR1 reads SGHVS; CDR2 reads FQNEAQ. The DNA for the CDR3 is TGTGCCAGCAGCTTAGCGGTAGGGAGGGGTGAAAAACTGTTTTTT. The encoded protein is CASSLAVGRGEKLFF. Full variable domain (rest looked up from reference TRBV7-8 and TRBJ1-4): GAGVSQSPRYKVAKRGQDVALRCDPISGHVSLFWYQQALGQGPEFLTYFQNEAQLDKSGLPSDRFFAERPEGSVSTLKIQRTQQEDSAVYLCASSLAVGRGEKLFFGSGTQLSVL.

The gene calls are TRBV7-2 and TRBJ2-5, with 12 positions matching TRBD2. The junction had 4 bases not matched to a gene; V was cut back by 6 bases and J by 2 bases. Germline assignment: CDR1 SGHTA and CDR2 FQGNSA. CDR3 size: 15 residues. CDR3 sequence: CASSRLAGVQETQYF. The CDR3 DNA reads as TGTGCCAGCAGTAGACTAGCGGGGGTGCAAGAGACCCAGTACTTC.

The genes are TRBV13 and TRBJ2-6; D gene ambiguous. Between the trimmed V and J ends, which lost 4 bases and 0 bases, there was a span of 4 bases. The CDR3 covers 14 residues. CDR1 is PRHDT and CDR2 is FYEKMQ in the germline V gene (reference sequence). The CDR3 here is CASSSSSGANVLTF. In nucleotides, the CDR3 is TGTGCCAGCAGCTCGAGCTCTGGGGCCAACGTCCTGACTTTC.